The 13 T cell receptor beta chains reported below all come from one sample, sequenced in a study of PD-1 blockade in classical Hodgkin lymphoma. Some clones are missing from TCRdb's copy, which holds only in-frame ones; the method was immunoSEQ multiplex PCR. The table records about 23,000 clones, roughly two thirds of them present only once. Patients all relapsed after autologous stem cell transplantation, and there was variation in brentuximab vedotin exposure. This sample comprised peripheral blood mononuclear cells (PBMCs), obtained at baseline. The receptors originated from a human donor with classical Hodgkin lymphoma.

The gene calls are TRBV6-5 and TRBJ1-2; D perhaps matches TRBD1 (6 bases). The V and J ends lost 8 bases and 5 bases respectively, with 15 bases between them. The V gene's germline CDR1 is MNHEY and CDR2 SVGAGI. The length of the CDR3 is 13 residues. CDR3 DNA sequence: TGTGCCAGCCGGAGGGGGAAAGGTTATGGCTACACCTTC. Encoded protein: CASRRGKGYGYTF.

The CDR3, as DNA: TGTGCCAGCAGCGGACTTCCTTCGCCGGGACAGGGAGTAAATGGCTACACCTTC. Encoded protein: CASSGLPSPGQGVNGYTF. The rearrangement joins TRBV9 to TRBJ1-2; TRBD1 aligns across 9 bases. CDR3 length: 18 amino acids. In germline, CDR1 is SGDLS, CDR2 YYNGEE. V lost 3 bases, J lost 6 bases, and 18 bases stayed unmatched.

The V and J genes are TRBV19 and TRBJ2-5; no definite D call. The V end lost 3 bases, the J end lost 4 bases, and 9 bases lay between the germline ends. This CDR3 has 13 residues. Germline V gene lookup returns CDR1 LNHDA and CDR2 SQIVND (reference sequence). In DNA, the CDR3 is TGTGCCAGTAGTATCCGACCCGGAGAGACCCAGTACTTC. Its protein product is CASSIRPGETQYF. Together with reference TRBV19 and TRBJ2-5, the CDR3 gives the full variable domain: DGGITQSPKYLFRKEGQNVTLSCEQNLNHDAMYWYRQDPGQGLRLIYYSQIVNDFQKGDIAEGYSVSREKKESFPLTVTSAQKNPTAFYLCASSIRPGETQYFGPGTRLLVL.

Comment on this clone: Its ends do not fully match the called genes, so a read error is possible. The chain joins TRBV6-5 to TRBJ2-1; 8 nucleotides align to TRBD2. This CDR3 has 14 residues. The germline CDR1 and CDR2 sequences are MNHEY and SVGAGI. CDR3 protein: CASKGLAGYNEQFF. CDR3 nucleotide sequence: TGTGCAAGCAAAGGGCTAGCGGGTTACAATGAGCAGTTCTTC.

This chain uses TRBV28 with TRBJ1-6, with D uncertain. This CDR3 contains 14 residues. The germline CDR1 and CDR2 sequences are MDHEN and SYDVKM. The V and J ends lost 6 bases and 4 bases respectively, with 10 bases between them. The CDR3 bases are TGTGCCAGCAGCGCTGTAAGGTATAATTCACCCCTCCACTTT. This sequence encodes CASSAVRYNSPLHF.

In its sample, this clone ranks as hyperexpanded. The CDR3 protein is CSVDGTSGGPYQETQYF. For the CDR3, the DNA is TGCAGCGTTGATGGAACTAGCGGGGGCCCGTACCAAGAGACCCAGTACTTC. The chain links TRBV29-1 to TRBJ2-5; 11 bases fit TRBD2. The CDR3 has 17 residues. Germline V gene data show CDR1 as SQVTM and CDR2 as ANQGSEA. With V trimmed by 3 bases and J by 0 bases, 9 bases remained unmatched. The full variable domain, in which reference TRBV29-1 and TRBJ2-5 provide the parts outside the CDR3, is SAVISQKPSRDICQRGTSLTIQCQVDSQVTMMFWYRQQPGQSLTLIATANQGSEATYESGFVIDKFPISRPNLTFSTLTVSNMSPEDSSIYLCSVDGTSGGPYQETQYFGPGTRLLVL.

The rearrangement uses TRBV9 and TRBJ1-2; 8 positions match TRBD1. This CDR3 has 17 amino acids. Germline trimming cut 3 bases from V and 4 bases from J; bases unmatched to any gene: 14. CDR1 and CDR2 from the germline V gene are SGDLS and YYNGEE. The CDR3 loop is CASSGLTGDSPLYGYTF. In nucleotides, the CDR3 is TGTGCCAGCAGCGGTCTGACAGGGGATTCTCCACTCTATGGCTACACCTTC. Together with reference TRBV9 and TRBJ1-2, the CDR3 gives the full variable domain: DSGVTQTPKHLITATGQRVTLRCSPRSGDLSVYWYQQSLDQGLQFLIQYYNGEERAKGNILERFSAQQFPDLHSELNLSSLELGDSALYFCASSGLTGDSPLYGYTFGSGTRLTVV.

This chain joins TRBV28 and TRBJ2-7; possible D gene TRBD1, 7 bases. The germline V and J ends were trimmed by 5 bases and 3 bases, with 11 bases remaining between them. Germline V gene sequence: CDR1 MDHEN, CDR2 SYDVKM. The CDR3 length is 13 residues. DNA of the CDR3: TGTGCCAGCAGTCCAGGGGGGCTCTACGAGCAGTACGTC. It yields the protein CASSPGGLYEQYV.

The CDR3 sequence is CASRWATVDTQYF. CDR3 DNA: TGTGCCAGCAGATGGGCAACAGTAGATACGCAGTATTTT. V usage is TRBV18 and J usage is TRBJ2-3; D is unclear. Germline V gene lookup returns CDR1 KGHSH and CDR2 LQKENI. This CDR3 has 13 residues. The V end was cut by 8 bases, the J end by 5 bases, with 14 bases between.

J is TRBJ1-2 and V is TRBV5-4; maybe TRBD1 (6 bases). Germline loops: CDR1 SGHNT, CDR2 YYREEE (reference sequence). The CDR3 length is 13 residues. Trimming shortened V by 4 bases and J by 4 bases, and 11 bases separated the two germline ends. The DNA for the CDR3 is TGTGCCAGCAGCCCTGGACAGATCTATGGCTACACCTTC. This gives the protein CASSPGQIYGYTF.

This clone was seen more than once but under ten times. The chain combines TRBV7-2 with TRBJ2-7; D is undetermined. Deletions cut 2 bases from V and 6 bases from J, with 11 bases between. The V gene's germline CDR1 is SGHTA and CDR2 FQGNSA. CDR3 length equals 13 residues. CDR3 in amino acids: CASSLSGHTEQYF. CDR3 nucleotides: TGTGCCAGCAGCTTATCGGGTCACACCGAGCAGTACTTC.

This chain connects TRBV7-8 to TRBJ2-7, with D hard to call. The CDR3 has 12 residues. Germline-derived CDR1 and CDR2 are SGHVS and FQNEAQ. The V gene lost 4 bases and the J gene lost 3 bases, with 7 bases spanning the gap. The CDR3: CASSSRVYEQYV. For the CDR3, the DNA is TGTGCCAGCAGCTCCCGGGTCTACGAGCAGTACGTC.

The chain joins TRBV5-4 to TRBJ2-2; D gene ambiguous. Looked up from germline, CDR1 is SGHNT and CDR2 is YYREEE (reference sequence). V was cut by 2 bases and J by 0 bases, with 5 bases left in between. This CDR3 has 14 residues. CDR3 in amino acids: CASSFSSNTGELFF. CDR3 bases: TGTGCCAGCAGCTTTTCTTCGAACACCGGGGAGCTGTTTTTT.